Below, 14 T cell receptor beta chains from the same sample are listed, as sequenced in a study of shared clonotypes between healthy human individuals. Method: immunoSEQ multiplex PCR; TCRdb's copy keeps in-frame clones and lacks some. The data hold about 2.1 million clones, with roughly 93% observed a single time. CD45RO-negative, CCR7-positively selected cells formed the naive CD8 fraction, excluding terminally differentiated effector memory CD45RA+ cells. Sequencing was done on a sample of naive CD8+ T cells from PBMCs. These receptors originate from a man aged 18 to 29 in good health. Some clones in this sample may be carry-over from other donors' samples.

The chain employs TRBV7-8 and TRBJ2-7, with 8 bases lining up with TRBD2. This CDR3 is 15 amino acids long. V was clipped by 5 bases and J by 4 bases; unmatched bases: 10. Per germline, CDR1 SGHVS and CDR2 FQNEAQ. The DNA of the CDR3 is TGTGCCAGCAGCCTCGGGGGGGTGCAGGGGTACGAGCAGTACTTC. This sequence encodes CASSLGGVQGYEQYF.

This clone was seen just once. The chain couples TRBV19 to TRBJ2-1, with TRBD2 matching over 9 bases. The CDR3 runs 18 residues. The germline CDR1 and CDR2 sequences are LNHDA and SQIVND (reference sequence). V trimming: 5 bases; J trimming: 0 bases; junction bases outside the gene matches: 11. CDR3 loop: CASSPPPVAGVSYNEQFF. In DNA, the CDR3 is TGTGCCAGTAGTCCTCCCCCCGTAGCGGGGGTCTCCTACAATGAGCAGTTCTTC.

The rearrangement links TRBV7-3 to TRBJ2-7, with 12 bases matching TRBD2. Germline assignment: CDR1 SGHTA and CDR2 FQGTGA. V shed 5 bases, J shed 3 bases, and the junction held 5 bases outside the gene matches. CDR3 size: 15 residues. Here the CDR3 reads CASSHLAGGDYEQYF. The CDR3 DNA reads TGTGCCAGCAGCCACCTAGCGGGAGGGGACTACGAGCAGTACTTC.

The J gene is TRBJ1-4, the V gene TRBV27, with D maybe TRBD1 (5 bases). This CDR3 is 16 amino acids long. Germline V lookup: CDR1 MNHEY, CDR2 SMNVEV (reference sequence). V lost 2 bases and J lost 8, with 18 bases in between. The CDR3 nucleotides are TGTGCCAGCAGTTTAAACGGGGCTCTTCGGGGCGAAAAACTGTTTTTT. Residues: CASSLNGALRGEKLFF.

The chain uses TRBV5-1 and TRBJ1-1, with D hard to call. There are 14 residues in the CDR3. V dropped 5 bases and J dropped 5 bases, with 16 bases sitting between them. The germline CDR1 and CDR2 sequences are SGHRS and YFSETQ. CDR3 in amino acids: CASRAGNSRTEAFF. The CDR3 DNA is TGCGCCAGCAGGGCAGGCAACTCGAGGACTGAAGCTTTCTTT.

This clone has only one observation. V usage is TRBV30 and J usage is TRBJ2-5, with 10 positions matching TRBD1. The J call may be in error: the DNA end matches TRBJ2-7 better. Germline CDR1 reads GTSNPN; CDR2 reads SVGIG (reference sequence). The CDR3 contains 13 residues. Here the CDR3 DNA reads TGTGCCTTGCGGGACAGGGGCCTCTACGAGCAGTACTTC. It codes for CALRDRGLYEQYF.

This clone turned up a few times. V is TRBV10-1 and J is TRBJ2-1, with 9 bases fitting TRBD2. The V and J ends lost 3 bases and 5 bases, in that order; junction bases with no gene match: 5. This CDR3 is built from 15 residues. The germline gives CDR1 WNHNN, CDR2 SYGVQD (reference sequence). In DNA form, the CDR3 reads TGCGCCAGCAGTGAAGTGGCGGGAGGGCACAATGAGCAGTTCTTC. Amino acid sequence: CASSEVAGGHNEQFF.

In nucleotides, the CDR3 is TGTGCCAGCAGTTTTGATAGCGGGAGTAAGAGAGAGACCCAGTACTTC. Its translation is CASSFDSGSKRETQYF. This chain links TRBV28 with TRBJ2-5; TRBD2 matches 9 bases. The germline V gene has CDR1 MDHEN and CDR2 SYDVKM. With V trimmed by 3 bases and J by 4 bases, 9 bases remained unmatched. This CDR3 comprises 16 residues.

The J gene is TRBJ2-3, the V gene TRBV4-1; 12 bases map to TRBD2. Trimming at V came to 2 bases and at J to 2 bases, leaving 2 bases not matched to a gene. Germline lookup yields CDR1 MGHRA and CDR2 YSYEKL. The CDR3 runs to 16 residues. The CDR3 is CASSQLAGGVTDTQYF. The CDR3 coding sequence is TGCGCCAGCAGCCAACTAGCGGGGGGGGTCACAGATACGCAGTATTTT.

The chain employs TRBV11-2 and TRBJ1-1; D is possibly TRBD1 (5 bases). This CDR3 is 12 amino acids long. V was shortened by 3 bases and J by 11 bases, with 13 bases between the two germline ends. In germline, CDR1 is SGHAT, CDR2 FQNNGV. CDR3 DNA: TGTGCCAGCAGCTTTGGGGGAGAGCGGGCTTTCTTT. Protein product: CASSFGGERAFF. Based on the CDR3 plus reference TRBV11-2 and TRBJ1-1, the full variable domain is EAGVAQSPRYKIIEKRQSVAFWCNPISGHATLYWYQQILGQGPKLLIQFQNNGVVDDSQLPKDRFSAERLKGVDSTLKIQPAKLEDSAVYLCASSFGGERAFFGQGTRLTVV.

V usage is TRBV6-1 and J usage is TRBJ1-3; no clear D gene. The CDR3 runs to 16 residues. Looked up from germline, CDR1 is MNHNS and CDR2 is SASEGT. The V gene lost 2 bases and the J gene lost 4 bases, with 15 bases spanning the gap. The CDR3 is CASSEPAEGSGNTIYF. CDR3 DNA sequence: TGTGCCAGCAGTGAACCCGCGGAAGGGTCCGGAAACACCATATATTTT.

The rearrangement joins TRBV19 to TRBJ2-1; D is ambiguous. In germline, CDR1 is LNHDA, CDR2 SQIVND (reference sequence). V lost 3 bases and J 4 bases, leaving 7 bases between the germline ends. This CDR3 region has 13 residues. Written as DNA, the CDR3 is TGTGCCAGTAGTATGGTGGCTTACAATGAGCAGTTCTTC. Translation: CASSMVAYNEQFF.

The CDR3 region is CASSLPSGRNQETQYF. CDR3 nucleotide sequence: TGCGCCAGCAGCTTACCTAGCGGGAGGAACCAAGAGACCCAGTACTTC. The chain is built from TRBV5-1 and TRBJ2-5; TRBD2 matches 11 bases. Germline V CDR1 and CDR2: SGHRS, YFSETQ. Trimming took 2 bases from V and 0 from J; bases not matched to a gene: 3. The length of the CDR3 is 16 residues.

DNA of the CDR3: TGTGCCACCGAAGCCATTCCGGATGAGCAGTTCTTC. Amino acid sequence: CATEAIPDEQFF. This chain joins TRBV25-1 and TRBJ2-1; D call uncertain. The V and J ends lost 10 bases and 8 bases respectively, with 15 bases between them. Germline V gene sequence: CDR1 MGHDK, CDR2 SYGVNS. The CDR3 spans 12 residues. The entire variable domain, with the rest obtained from reference TRBV25-1 and TRBJ2-1, is as follows: EADIYQTPRYLVIGTGKKITLECSQTMGHDKMYWYQQDPGMELHLIHYSYGVNSTEKGDLSSESTVSRIRTEHFPLTLESARPSHTSQYLCATEAIPDEQFFGPGTRLTVL.